Listed below are T cell receptor beta chains from one sample, sequenced in a study of shared clonotypes between healthy human individuals. Libraries were prepared by immunoSEQ multiplex PCR; TCRdb keeps only in-frame clonotypes and omits some of them. The sample records roughly 1 million clones, about 74% being singletons. The sample was memory CD4+ T cells sorted from blood. The source is a man between 18 and 29 years old in good health. The CDR3 runs from the conserved cysteine through the conserved F or W. Each record gives: J gene, D gene, clone size, CDR3 length, V gene, CDR3 protein, CDR3 DNA. D genes are given only for firm matches. Clone size is given for some rows only: seen once, a few or many times, or a class if the clone is expanded.

j_gene: TRBJ2-7; d_gene: -; abundance: few; len: 14; v_gene: TRBV2; CDR3aa: CASLLEASSYEQYF; CDR3nt: TGTGCCAGCCTACTCGAGGCCAGCTCCTACGAGCAGTACTTC
j_gene: TRBJ1-6; d_gene: -; abundance: few; len: 13; v_gene: TRBV5-4; CDR3aa: CASSLVGGSPLHF; CDR3nt: TGTGCCAGCAGCTTGGTGGGTGGGTCACCCCTCCACTTT
j_gene: TRBJ2-1; d_gene: TRBD2; abundance: few; len: 17; v_gene: TRBV18; CDR3aa: CASSGLAGALMYDEQFF; CDR3nt: TGTGCCAGCTCAGGTCTAGCGGGAGCATTAATGTACGATGAGCAGTTCTTC
j_gene: TRBJ2-5; d_gene: -; abundance: -; len: 14; v_gene: TRBV7-8; CDR3aa: CASSLESIWETQYF; CDR3nt: TGTGCCAGCAGCTTAGAGTCCATTTGGGAGACCCAGTACTTC
j_gene: TRBJ1-5; d_gene: -; abundance: once; len: 14; v_gene: TRBV7-8; CDR3aa: CASSSREPERPQHF; CDR3nt: TGTGCCAGCAGCTCTCGAGAACCCGAACGCCCCCAGCATTTT
j_gene: TRBJ2-1; d_gene: TRBD1; abundance: -; len: 16; v_gene: TRBV11-2; CDR3aa: CASSLDWGQGANEQFF; CDR3nt: TGTGCCAGCAGCTTAGATTGGGGACAGGGGGCGAATGAGCAGTTCTTC
j_gene: TRBJ2-7; d_gene: -; abundance: -; len: 15; v_gene: TRBV30; CDR3aa: CAWSPLGRGFYEQYF; CDR3nt: TGTGCCTGGAGTCCCCTTGGGCGAGGCTTCTACGAGCAGTACTTC
j_gene: TRBJ1-5; d_gene: -; abundance: -; len: 13; v_gene: TRBV28; CDR3aa: CASRSYSNQPQHF; CDR3nt: TGTGCCAGCAGGAGTTATAGCAATCAGCCCCAGCATTTT
j_gene: TRBJ2-6; d_gene: -; abundance: -; len: 15; v_gene: TRBV7-2; CDR3aa: CASSLHLTGANVLTF; CDR3nt: TGTGCCAGCAGCTTACATCTGACTGGGGCCAACGTCCTGACTTTC
j_gene: TRBJ1-6; d_gene: TRBD1; abundance: -; len: 16; v_gene: TRBV5-4; CDR3aa: CASSSKGQGFRSPLHF; CDR3nt: TGTGCCAGCAGCTCGAAAGGACAGGGCTTCAGGTCACCCCTCCACTTT
j_gene: TRBJ1-6; d_gene: -; abundance: -; len: 13; v_gene: TRBV11-2; CDR3aa: CASSELHNSPLHF; CDR3nt: TGTGCCAGCAGCGAACTACATAATTCACCCCTCCACTTT
j_gene: TRBJ2-3; d_gene: -; abundance: -; len: 14; v_gene: TRBV29-1; CDR3aa: CSVGLAGSADTQYF; CDR3nt: TGCAGCGTCGGACTGGCGGGCTCAGCAGATACGCAGTATTTT
j_gene: TRBJ2-7; d_gene: -; abundance: -; len: 13; v_gene: TRBV10-3; CDR3aa: CAISGRLDYEQYF; CDR3nt: TGTGCCATCAGTGGGCGACTCGACTACGAGCAGTACTTC
j_gene: TRBJ2-1; d_gene: TRBD2; abundance: -; len: 16; v_gene: TRBV19; CDR3aa: CASSLDAGGSYNEQFF; CDR3nt: TGTGCCAGTAGTCTCGACGCGGGAGGGTCCTACAATGAGCAGTTCTTC
j_gene: TRBJ1-3; d_gene: -; abundance: -; len: 14; v_gene: TRBV6-5; CDR3aa: CASSRTLTGNTIYF; CDR3nt: TGTGCCAGCAGTCGAACACTGACTGGAAACACCATATATTTT
j_gene: TRBJ2-1; d_gene: TRBD2; abundance: few; len: 16; v_gene: TRBV4-3; CDR3aa: CASSHLAGAGVDEQFF; CDR3nt: TGCGCCAGCAGCCATCTAGCGGGCGCGGGAGTAGATGAGCAGTTCTTC
j_gene: TRBJ1-4; d_gene: TRBD1; abundance: -; len: 16; v_gene: TRBV25-1; CDR3aa: CASSETGRGLAEKLFF; CDR3nt: TGTGCCAGCAGTGAAACAGGAAGGGGGCTAGCTGAAAAACTGTTTTTT
j_gene: TRBJ1-1; d_gene: -; abundance: -; len: 14; v_gene: TRBV5-5; CDR3aa: CASSQQGRNTEAFF; CDR3nt: TGTGCCAGCAGCCAACAGGGCCGGAACACTGAAGCTTTCTTT